The next 23 T cell receptor beta chains were all read from a single sample in a study of T cell repertoires in cytomegalovirus infection. One entry per CDR3 protein, called by TCRdb with MiXCR from the reads. The top ten clones hold approximately 44% of a sample with 250,000 or so distinct CDR3 sequences, around 15% of them seen once. Material: CD8+ T cells from PBMCs. All receptors derive from a human donor in good health (CMV status not recorded). Some clones in this sample may be carry-over from other donors' samples.

The chain has TRBV10-3 and TRBJ1-2, with D possibly matching TRBD1 (5 bases). The germline gives CDR1 ENHRY, CDR2 SYGVKD. The length of the CDR3 is 12 residues. Trimming left V 5 bases short and J 6 bases short, with 10 bases between. The CDR3 region is CAISLGVNGYTF. The CDR3, as DNA: TGTGCCATCAGTCTGGGGGTTAATGGCTACACCTTC.

A note on this clonotype: One end of the junction does not line up with germline, which may come from a read error. V is TRBV7-8 and J is TRBJ1-1; D is unclear. The germline CDR1 and CDR2 sequences are SGHVS and FQNEAQ. CDR3 length: 14 amino acids. CDR3 sequence (DNA): TGTGCCAGCAGCCCGCGACGCACGATCACTGAAGCAATATTT. The encoded protein is CASSPRRTITEAIF.

Concerning this clonotype itself: Being one base from a much bigger clone, this may be a read error. CDR3 in DNA: TGTGCCAGCAGTTACGGGTCCTTGGACTACAATGAGCGGTTCTTC. Translation gives CASSYGSLDYNERFF. This rearrangement joins TRBV6-6 to TRBJ2-1, with a tentative D call TRBD2 (6 bases). Germline assignment: CDR1 MNHNY and CDR2 SVGAGI (reference sequence). This CDR3 has 15 amino acids.

The CDR3 DNA sequence: TGCGCCAGCAGCGCGCGGGTCAACGAGCAGTACTTC. Translated, it gives CASSARVNEQYF. The V call is TRBV4-3, the J call TRBJ2-7; weak D call: TRBD2 (5 bases). V gave up 5 bases and J gave up 5 bases, with 10 bases separating them. Germline V gene sequence: CDR1 LGHNA, CDR2 YSLEER. The CDR3 covers 12 residues.

This clonotype was counted a few times. The chain combines TRBV28 with TRBJ2-7; 10 bases agree with TRBD1. V was clipped by 7 bases and J by 5 bases; unmatched bases: 8. CDR1 and CDR2 from the germline V gene are MDHEN and SYDVKM. CDR3 length equals 14 residues. The CDR3 is CASTPGTGDHEQYF. CDR3 sequence (DNA): TGTGCCAGCACCCCGGGGACAGGGGATCACGAGCAGTACTTC.

This clonotype has just a few counts. The DNA of the CDR3 is TGTGCCAGCAGCTTACGAGGGAGGGGTGATGAAAAACTGTTTTTT. Its translation is CASSLRGRGDEKLFF. This chain uses TRBV7-9 with TRBJ1-4; a weak D match, TRBD1 (5 bases). The germline gives CDR1 SEHNR, CDR2 FQNEAQ (reference sequence). There are 15 residues in the CDR3. Trimming removed 2 bases at V and 6 bases at J, with 13 bases between.

This clonotype was counted between two and nine times. V and J are TRBV11-2 and TRBJ1-1, with D possibly matching TRBD1 (6 bases). Deletions cut 2 bases from V and 5 bases from J, with 18 bases between. This CDR3 is 16 amino acids long. CDR1 is SGHAT, CDR2 FQNNGV, per germline. The DNA for the CDR3 is TGTGCCAGCAGCTTATGGTCAGGGGAAGACGGTACTGAAGCTTTCTTT. Protein sequence: CASSLWSGEDGTEAFF. Supplemented by reference TRBV11-2 and TRBJ1-1, the full variable domain reads EAGVAQSPRYKIIEKRQSVAFWCNPISGHATLYWYQQILGQGPKLLIQFQNNGVVDDSQLPKDRFSAERLKGVDSTLKIQPAKLEDSAVYLCASSLWSGEDGTEAFFGQGTRLTVV.

A note on this clonotype: A read error is possible here, since a much larger clone lies one base away. The CDR3 sequence is CASSLFHAGTGKETQYF. The CDR3 nucleotides are TGTGCCAGCAGCTTATTTCACGCCGGGACAGGGAAAGAGACCCAGTACTTC. The rearrangement links TRBV7-8 to TRBJ2-5, with 9 bases identical to TRBD1. The CDR3 is 17 amino acids. The germline V gene has CDR1 SGHVS and CDR2 FQNEAQ. V was clipped by 2 bases and J by 3 bases; unmatched bases: 10.

This clonotype was seen a handful of times. CDR3 amino acids: CASSSGQPRGQPQHF. In DNA, the CDR3 is TGTGCCAGCAGCTCGGGACAGCCGCGGGGGCAGCCCCAGCATTTT. The J gene is TRBJ1-5, the V gene TRBV7-9, with 7 bases identical to TRBD1. The germline V gene has CDR1 SEHNR and CDR2 FQNEAQ (reference sequence). After removal of 4 bases from V and 7 bases from J, the junction contained 10 bases not matched to a gene. The CDR3 length is 15 residues.

This clonotype was found many times. The rearrangement uses TRBV7-2 and TRBJ2-7, with no clear D. Trimming took 0 bases from V and 3 from J, leaving 15 bases between them. The CDR3 consists of 16 residues. CDR1 is SGHTA and CDR2 is FQGNSA in the germline V gene. CDR3 loop: CASSLAPTGSYYEQYF. The DNA of the CDR3 is TGTGCCAGCAGCTTAGCGCCCACCGGCAGTTACTACGAGCAGTACTTC.

This clonotype occurred many times. The rearrangement links TRBV7-9 to TRBJ2-2, with D unresolved. This CDR3 has 11 residues. Germline lookup yields CDR1 SEHNR and CDR2 FQNEAQ (reference sequence). V gave up 5 bases and J gave up 10 bases, with 8 bases separating them. CDR3 coding DNA: TGTGCCAGCAGCCGCGGCCCGGAGCTGTTTTTT. Its translation is CASSRGPELFF.

This clonotype was observed a handful of times. The genes are TRBV19 and TRBJ1-3; 8 bases align to TRBD1. Germline trimming cut 4 bases from V and 2 bases from J; bases unmatched to any gene: 13. Germline loops: CDR1 LNHDA, CDR2 SQIVND (reference sequence). The CDR3 contains 18 residues. The CDR3 DNA sequence: TGTGCCAGTAGTACACTCCGGACAGGGCTTTTACCTGGAAACACCATATATTTT. It is translated as CASSTLRTGLLPGNTIYF.

This clonotype was seen ten or more times. The chain uses TRBV28 and TRBJ1-6; maybe TRBD1 (5 bases). Germline values: CDR1 MDHEN, CDR2 SYDVKM. Trimming took off 7 bases at V and 9 bases at J, with 13 bases between the two ends. The CDR3 loop spans 13 amino acids. The CDR3 loop reads CASKKGEGSPLHF. The CDR3 bases are TGTGCCAGCAAAAAAGGGGAGGGTTCACCCCTCCACTTT.

This clonotype was seen ten or more times. The chain recombines TRBV12-3 or TRBV12-4 with TRBJ2-3; D gene uncertain. Trimming pared 1 base from V and 2 bases from J, leaving 10 bases between. The CDR3 is 15 amino acids. CDR3 region: CASSLGVLYTDTQYF. For the CDR3, the DNA is TGTGCCAGCAGTTTAGGGGTGCTCTACACAGATACGCAGTATTTT.

This clonotype has a count of ten or more. This chain joins TRBV12-3 or TRBV12-4 and TRBJ2-7; 9 bases match TRBD2. The junction had 10 bases not matched to a gene; V was cut back by 2 bases and J by 2 bases. The CDR3 runs to 17 residues. In DNA form, the CDR3 reads TGTGCCAGCAGTTTATTCCTAGCGGGAATACGCGCCTACGAGCAGTACTTC. Its protein product is CASSLFLAGIRAYEQYF.

This clonotype was recorded a few times. The CDR3 sequence: CASSQGWGSGQPQHF. In nucleotides, the CDR3 is TGTGCCAGCAGCCAGGGTTGGGGATCAGGGCAGCCCCAGCATTTT. J is TRBJ1-5 and V is TRBV11-2; D is possibly TRBD1 (5 bases). With 5 bases removed from V and 7 bases from J, the gap between germline ends came to 18 bases. There are 15 residues in the CDR3. Germline lookup yields CDR1 SGHAT and CDR2 FQNNGV.

This clonotype was counted ten times or more. The chain employs TRBV7-6 and TRBJ2-1, with 8 bases fitting TRBD1. The CDR3 spans 15 residues. Germline V lookup: CDR1 SGHVS, CDR2 FNYEAQ. The V segment lost 6 bases and the J segment 9 bases; nucleotides outside the gene matches: 13. CDR3 DNA sequence: TGTGCCAGCAGACCCAGGGGGGACAGGTCGGGTGAGCAGTTCTTC. Residues: CASRPRGDRSGEQFF. The variable domain in full, with the rest retrieved from reference TRBV7-6 and TRBJ2-1, is GAGVSQSPRYKVTKRGQDVALRCDPISGHVSLYWYRQALGQGPEFLTYFNYEAQQDKSGLPNDRFSAERPEGSISTLTIQRTEQRDSAMYRCASRPRGDRSGEQFFGPGTRLTVL.

The rearrangement links TRBV20-1 to TRBJ2-3; TRBD2 might be the D (6 bases). The length of the CDR3 is 15 residues. V gave up 0 bases and J gave up 0 bases, with 10 bases separating them. Germline V lookup: CDR1 DFQATT, CDR2 SNEGSKA (reference sequence). CDR3 residues: CSARDLGTSTDTQYF. The CDR3 nucleotides are TGCAGTGCTAGAGATCTGGGGACTAGCACAGATACGCAGTATTTT.

The J gene is TRBJ1-5, the V gene TRBV15; 9 nucleotides agree with TRBD1. The CDR3 extends over 17 amino acids. Unmatched junction bases numbered 8, after V lost 1 base and J lost 4 bases. Germline assignment: CDR1 LNHNV and CDR2 YYDKDF (reference sequence). This CDR3 is CATSRAGTGSGNQPQHF. CDR3 sequence (DNA): TGTGCCACCAGCAGAGCCGGGACAGGGAGCGGAAATCAGCCCCAGCATTTT. The full variable domain, rest sourced from reference TRBV15 and TRBJ1-5, is DAMVIQNPRYQVTQFGKPVTLSCSQTLNHNVMYWYQQKSSQAPKLLFHYYDKDFNNEADTPDNFQSRRPNTSFCFLDIRSPGLGDTAMYLCATSRAGTGSGNQPQHFGDGTRLSIL.

The V gene is TRBV11-3, the J gene TRBJ1-1; D not resolved. Per the germline V gene, CDR1 is SGHNT and CDR2 is YENEEA. The CDR3 runs 15 residues. V gave up 5 bases and J gave up 3 bases, with 16 bases separating them. The DNA of the CDR3 is TGTGCCAGCAGCCGCGAACATTTATTTGACACTGAAGCTTTCTTT. Translated, it gives CASSREHLFDTEAFF.

Regarding this clonotype: A single base separates this from a much larger clone, so it may be a read error. This chain uses TRBV7-6 with TRBJ2-1; TRBD2 matches 7 bases. Losses at the gene ends were 2 bases for V and 5 bases for J; bases not matched to a gene: 6. Germline V gives CDR1 SGHVS, CDR2 FNYEAQ. This CDR3 has 15 amino acids. CDR3 protein: CASSLSSGTNNEQFF. Here the CDR3 DNA reads TGTGCCAGCAGCTTATCCTCCGGGACTAACAATGAGCAGTTCTTC.

This clonotype was detected many times. V gene TRBV28 combines with J gene TRBJ1-5; possible D gene TRBD1, 6 bases. The CDR3 contains 14 residues. The V and J ends lost 2 bases and 6 bases respectively, with 11 bases between them. CDR1 is MDHEN and CDR2 is SYDVKM in the germline V gene. DNA for the CDR3: TGTGCCAGCAGTTTAGGACAGATAAGTCAGCCCCAGCATTTT. Translating it yields CASSLGQISQPQHF.

The V gene is TRBV28, the J gene TRBJ2-7; D possibly corresponds to TRBD2 (5 bases). Trimming removed 4 bases at V and 6 bases at J, with 19 bases between. The CDR3 loop spans 15 amino acids. The germline CDR1 and CDR2 sequences are MDHEN and SYDVKM. For the CDR3, the DNA is TGTGCCAGCAGTTCCACTAGGAATAGTTTCGGCGAGCAGTACTTC. It codes for CASSSTRNSFGEQYF.